The T cell receptor (beta chain) described here comes from a study of shared clonotypes between healthy human individuals (dated by TCRdb to 2018 to 2020). Notes on the research overall: A couple of women and a few men aged 18 to 49 years were included in the cohort. To estimate repertoire size and how much clonotypes are shared between individuals, the study performed deep sequencing of blood TCR repertoires from a handful of healthy adults. For each donor, three plates each were used for CD4 naive and CD4 memory, two plates were used for CD8 naive, and one plate was used for CD8 memory. Libraries were prepared and TCR repertoires were sequenced by different laboratories using diverse techniques, in order to increase sequencing depth and limit assay-specific biases. Leukapheresis yielded between about 0.9 and 9.5 billion PBMCs per donor. On the study overall, not on this receptor specifically: Pairwise subsampling indicated that sequencing depth was expected to affect the degree of clonotype sharing among donors. Naive subsets generally had larger estimated clonotype richness than memory subsets did. Incomplete sequencing was indicated by rarefaction of sorted-subset datasets, despite the large sequencing depth. Sampling was restricted to blood, and TCR repertoires in tissues likely differ from the TCR repertoires found in blood. The small number of donors limited the genetic and exposure-history diversity represented. Higher generation probabilities were observed for clonotypes shared by all four sorted-subset donors than for non-shared clonotypes. About 5% of naive CD4, 3.5% of naive CD8, approximately 2% of memory CD4, and 0.4% of memory CD8 clonotypes were shared across a few donors.

The donors were healthy, HIV-negative adults who had no recently reported acute infections or vaccinations. Only Caucasian adults living in Nashville, Tennessee, USA were represented among the donors. CD8 memory samples were composed of magnetically selected CD45RO+ cells combined with CCR7-negative CD45RA+ effector memory (TemRA) cells. After blood collection by leukapheresis, PBMCs were isolated using Ficoll-Histopaque density gradient centrifugation and then cryopreserved in the vapor phase of liquid nitrogen. Analytical flow cytometry was used to check the purity and quantity of every magnetically sorted T cell population. Genomic DNA was isolated from every sorted fraction and measured by UV absorbance on a Nanodrop 2000c. As regards this clone: What antigen it recognizes has not been identified. No much larger clone is present one base from it, and per-base qualities are unavailable.

Inclusive of the bounding cysteine and phenylalanine, the CDR3 is 16 residues long. The CDR3 DNA has 48 bases and is translated from base 1. Compared with germline, V lacks 5 bases and J lacks 3 bases; bases without a gene match: 11. From a lookup of the germline V gene, CDR1 and CDR2 are SGHNT and YENEEA. Using the deep immunoSEQ assay, multiplex PCR amplified TCR CDR3 regions from genomic DNA. For each cell subset, the extracted genomic DNA was distributed evenly across all wells of several immunoSEQ 96-well plates, and each plate served as one replicate. For sorted subsets, each replicate PCR was loaded with 200 to 250 ng genomic DNA, equivalent to roughly 30,000 T cell genomes. The purified libraries were quantified using a Qubit 3.0 fluorometer, sized with a Bioanalyzer 2100, and then quantified again using the KAPA Library Quantification kit. Every immunoSEQ 96-well plate was sequenced on a dedicated single-read 150-cycle Illumina NextSeq 550 flow cell. As for the authors' bioinformatics: The immunoSEQ output contained only junctional sequences without quality scores, so filtering could not match that applied to full-length reads. Sequences were annotated with PyIR, a Python wrapper for IgBLAST v1.9, using IMGT germline references to assign V/J genes and CDR3. Any read was removed if the V/J assignment was weak (E-value above 1e-6), the CDR3 was missing, or the read contained stop codons, out-of-frame junctions, or ambiguous translated residues. V3J clonotypes were defined as sequences sharing the same inferred V gene, J gene, and CDR3 amino acid sequence. The percentage overlap between two repertoires was calculated by dividing the number of shared unique clonotypes by the size of the smaller repertoire. Repertoire richness was assessed with RTK rarefaction, the Chao1 estimator, and Recon v2.1 estimates of unobserved clonotypes. OLGA was used to compute generation probabilities for all TCRbeta clonotypes that the gDNA method yielded from a handful of donors. In its TCRdb copy, this immuneACCESS table keeps in-frame sequences only and misses some clones. Where compared with another copy, unresolved V genes explain less than half of these, and the others have no known cause. V, J and clone size reflect that table, while D and trimming were determined from the DNA. For this sample there are around 99,000 clones; almost 70% appear just once. The top ten hold roughly 50% of the sample.

The source is a young man in good health. Recombination linked TRBV11-3 to TRBJ2-3; 7 bases in the middle match TRBD2. The sequencing input was memory CD8+ T cells sorted from blood. The meaning of the sample's cell subset or site label: CD45RO+ cells pooled with CCR7-negative TemRA cells. The sequenced DNA is TGTGCCAGCAGCCCATCGGGAGGCCCGGGGACAGATACGCAGTATTTT. This yields the protein CASSPSGGPGTDTQYF.